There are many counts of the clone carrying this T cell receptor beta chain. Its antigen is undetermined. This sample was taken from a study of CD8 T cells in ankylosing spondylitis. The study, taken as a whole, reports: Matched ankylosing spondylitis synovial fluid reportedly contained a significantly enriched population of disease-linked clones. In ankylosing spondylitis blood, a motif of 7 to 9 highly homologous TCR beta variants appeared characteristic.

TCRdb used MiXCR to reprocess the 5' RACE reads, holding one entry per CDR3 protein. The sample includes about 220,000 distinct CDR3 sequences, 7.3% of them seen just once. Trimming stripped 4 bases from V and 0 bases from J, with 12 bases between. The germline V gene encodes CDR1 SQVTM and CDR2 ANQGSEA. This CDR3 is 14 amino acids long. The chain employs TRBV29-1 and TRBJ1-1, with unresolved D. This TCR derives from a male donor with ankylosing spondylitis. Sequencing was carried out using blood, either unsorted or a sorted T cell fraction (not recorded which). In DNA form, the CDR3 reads TGCAGCGTTGGAATACTTCGGTTGAACACTGAAGCTTTCTTT. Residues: CSVGILRLNTEAFF.